The 4 T cell receptor beta chains below were found in one sample sequenced in a study of blood T cell repertoires in COVID-19. TCRdb's copy holds only in-frame clones and misses some; the assay was immunoSEQ multiplex PCR. The sample has some 86,000 clones, about 91% seen once. The specimen sequenced was peripheral blood. The receptors were sampled from a human donor with active COVID-19. The donor label of this sample is uncertain.

About this clone: This sample also contains other DNA sequences that code for the same CDR3. This chain connects TRBV7-9 to TRBJ1-5; 7 bases match TRBD1. The CDR3 is made up of 14 amino acids. Germline V gene lookup returns CDR1 SEHNR and CDR2 FQNEAQ (reference sequence). J lost 5 bases, V lost 1 base, and 2 bases had no gene match. CDR3 in amino acids: CASSLEGGDQPQHF. Written as DNA, the CDR3 is TGTGCCAGCAGCTTAGAAGGGGGCGATCAGCCCCAGCATTTT.

The chain recombines TRBV5-1 with TRBJ2-2; D call uncertain. The CDR3 sequence is 17 residues long. The germline CDR1 and CDR2 sequences are SGHRS and YFSETQ. Trimming pared 0 bases from V and 3 bases from J, leaving 15 bases between. The CDR3 region has the DNA TGCGCCAGCAGCTTGGCTTTTAACTCCTTGGACACCGGGGAGCTGTTTTTT. Translation gives CASSLAFNSLDTGELFF.

Written as DNA, the CDR3 is TGTGCCAGCAGCTTAGCCGGGATACGAAGAAGGAACACCGGGGAGCTGTTTTTT. Its translation: CASSLAGIRRRNTGELFF. This rearrangement joins TRBV11-2 to TRBJ2-2; D is perhaps TRBD2 (5 bases). The CDR3 consists of 18 residues. CDR1 and CDR2 from the germline V gene are SGHAT and FQNNGV. Trimming took off 1 base at V and 1 base at J, with 16 bases between the two ends. The complete variable domain, with remaining parts taken from reference TRBV11-2 and TRBJ2-2, reads EAGVAQSPRYKIIEKRQSVAFWCNPISGHATLYWYQQILGQGPKLLIQFQNNGVVDDSQLPKDRFSAERLKGVDSTLKIQPAKLEDSAVYLCASSLAGIRRRNTGELFFGEGSRLTVL.

This clone was counted between two and nine times. V and J are TRBV6-2 or TRBV6-3 and TRBJ2-2; TRBD1 matches at 10 bases. J was trimmed by 6 bases and V by 5 bases; bases with no gene match: 3. This CDR3 comprises 14 residues. Germline-derived CDR1 and CDR2 are MNHEY and SVGEGT. The CDR3 here is CASSPGTGAGELFF. In nucleotides, the CDR3 is TGTGCCAGCAGTCCCGGGACAGGGGCCGGGGAGCTGTTTTTT.